A selection of T cell receptor beta chains follows, all from one sample in a study of early T cells in non-severe SARS-CoV-2 infection. One entry per CDR3 protein results from TCRdb running MiXCR on the 5' RACE reads. The sample yields around 63,000 distinct CDR3 sequences, 9% to 10% seen once. The sequencing used whole blood, collected at baseline. The receptors were gathered from an adult who was a healthcare worker with PCR-confirmed SARS-CoV-2 infection or an uninfected control (not recorded which). Each CDR3 is given with its conserved first and last residue. A D gene is named only where the DNA matches it firmly. Size values are once, few and many counts, or a class for expanded clones, and some rows have none.

.	TRBJ2-3	TRBV12-3/TRBV12-4	few	CASSFFITDTQYF	TGTGCCAGCAGTTTCTTTATCACAGATACGCAGTATTTT
TRBD1	TRBJ2-2	TRBV28	many	CASSQGDRRTGELFF	TGTGCCAGCTCCCAAGGGGACAGACGCACCGGGGAGCTGTTTTTT
TRBD1	TRBJ2-7	TRBV9	.	CASSVDGTGGFYEQYF	TGTGCCAGCAGCGTAGATGGGACAGGGGGCTTCTACGAGCAGTACTTC
.	TRBJ1-1	TRBV2	.	CASSGRGNTEAFF	TGTGCCAGCAGTGGGAGAGGGAACACTGAAGCTTTCTTT
.	TRBJ1-5	TRBV20-1	many	CSARDGRYSNQPQHF	TGCAGTGCTAGAGATGGGAGGTATAGCAATCAGCCCCAGCATTTT
.	TRBJ2-2	TRBV12-3/TRBV12-4	many	CASSSSRSAGELFF	TGTGCCAGCAGTTCATCCAGGTCCGCCGGGGAGCTGTTTTTT
.	TRBJ2-6	TRBV19	many	CASTPQVGSGANVLTF	TGTGCCAGTACCCCCCAGGTGGGATCAGGGGCCAACGTCCTGACTTTC
.	TRBJ2-1	TRBV7-2	many	CASSLEEGAYEQFF	TGTGCCAGCAGCTTGGAGGAGGGCGCATACGAGCAGTTCTTC
.	TRBJ1-3	TRBV4-3	few	CASSQAPGNTIYF	TGCGCCAGCAGCCAAGCCCCCGGAAACACCATATATTTT
.	TRBJ2-2	TRBV6-5	.	CASSYSGTSTGELFF	TGTGCCAGCAGTTACTCGGGGACTTCCACCGGGGAGCTGTTTTTT
.	TRBJ1-1	TRBV24-1	.	CASRGRGADTEAFF	TGTGCCTCCCGTGGAAGGGGGGCGGACACTGAAGCTTTCTTT
.	TRBJ2-4	TRBV2	.	CASIRDALKNIQYF	TGTGCCAGCATTAGAGATGCCCTCAAAAACATTCAGTACTTC